This TCR beta chain was recovered during a study of shared clonotypes between healthy human individuals. Naive CD8 cells were CD45RO-negative, positively selected for CCR7, excluding terminally differentiated effector memory CD45RA+ cells. TCRdb's copy holds only in-frame clones and misses some; the assay was immunoSEQ multiplex PCR. Of roughly 850,000 clones in the sample, approximately 96% were seen once. In its sample, this clone was seen once. What was sequenced was naive CD8+ T cells sorted from blood. The origin of this receptor is a man younger than 45 in good health.

The CDR3 sequence is CSVQKTGPVGYEQYF. In DNA form, the CDR3 reads TGCAGCGTTCAAAAAACAGGGCCAGTGGGCTACGAGCAGTACTTC. The chain couples TRBV29-1 to TRBJ2-7; a possible D gene is TRBD1 (6 bases). Per the germline V gene, CDR1 is SQVTM and CDR2 is ANQGSEA. The CDR3 sequence is 15 residues long. Trimming stripped 5 bases from V and 3 bases from J, with 20 bases between.